This T cell receptor beta chain derives from a study of T cells in lung cancer brain metastases. Overall study findings and caveats: The complete infiltrating T cell repertoire may not have been retrieved from FFPE. Compared with paired primaries, brain metastases showed fewer unique productive clones (roughly 1,400 versus 4,700).

The table came from immunoSEQ multiplex PCR; TCRdb's copy has only in-frame clones and leaves some out. The sample carries 350 to 450 clones, 90% to 95% recorded once. Germline CDR1 is LNHDA and CDR2 is SQIVND (reference sequence). The CDR3 length is 17 residues. Deletions cut 5 bases from V and 0 bases from J, with 14 bases between. Either synchronous oligometastatic disease or delayed solitary brain metastasis recurrence led to resection. No patient had a history of multiple malignancies, as such patients were excluded. With regard to this clone: Its antigen is unknown.

The sequence came from a woman aged 45-60 years with non-small cell lung cancer that had spread to the brain. This rearrangement joins TRBV19 to TRBJ2-6; no clear D gene. Sequenced: tumor tissue from a brain metastasis. The CDR3 spells CASSVYSSHSGANVLTF. The DNA of the CDR3 is TGTGCCAGTAGTGTCTACAGTAGCCACTCTGGGGCCAACGTCCTGACTTTC. The complete variable domain, with remaining parts taken from reference TRBV19 and TRBJ2-6, reads DGGITQSPKYLFRKEGQNVTLSCEQNLNHDAMYWYRQDPGQGLRLIYYSQIVNDFQKGDIAEGYSVSREKKESFPLTVTSAQKNPTAFYLCASSVYSSHSGANVLTFGAGSRLTVL.